Listed below are T cell receptor beta chains from one sample, sequenced in a study of T cell changes during pregnancy in multiple sclerosis. The method was immunoSEQ multiplex PCR; TCRdb's version includes in-frame clones alone and lacks a portion of them. The sample consists of around 36,000 clones, 90% of them appearing once. The sample in question was CD4+ T cells from peripheral blood mononuclear cells, obtained in the third trimester of pregnancy. The receptors stem from a female donor with multiple sclerosis, enrolled in a pregnancy study. Each CDR3 is given with its conserved first and last residue. The D gene is left open where the match is weak. Clone size is given for some rows only: seen once, a few or many times, or a class if the clone is expanded.

>-|TRBJ1-2|TRBV28|-
TGTGCCAGCAGTATCGACAGGCCCGTTACGGGCTACACCTTC
CASSIDRPVTGYTF
>TRBD2|TRBJ2-3|TRBV27|-
TGTGCCAGCAGCCCAAGGGGAGCGGGAGTCGGTACAGATACGCAGTATTTT
CASSPRGAGVGTDTQYF
>TRBD2|TRBJ2-2|TRBV4-3|-
TGCGCCAGCAGCCAAGGGAGACTAGCGGGGAGAGCGAACACCGGGGAGCTGTTTTTT
CASSQGRLAGRANTGELFF
>-|TRBJ2-7|TRBV5-4|-
TGTGCCAGCAGCTTGGGCGCACAGGCTTACGAGCAGTACTTC
CASSLGAQAYEQYF
>TRBD1|TRBJ2-2|TRBV11-2|-
TGTGCCAGCAGCATGGACAGGGGGCCCACCGGGGAGCTGTTTTTT
CASSMDRGPTGELFF
>TRBD1|TRBJ2-7|TRBV29-1|-
TGCAGCGTTGATTTGGGACAGGGCTACGAGCAGTACTTC
CSVDLGQGYEQYF
>-|TRBJ1-3|TRBV7-2|-
TGTGCCAGCAGCCCCCCGGGTGTCTCTGGAAACACCATATATTTT
CASSPPGVSGNTIYF
>TRBD1|TRBJ1-6|TRBV2|once
TGTGCCAGCTCCGGGGGGACAGGGATTAATTCACCCCTCCACTTT
CASSGGTGINSPLHF
>-|TRBJ2-1|TRBV5-1|-
TGCGCCAGCAGCTTGGGGGGGGAGTACAATGAGCAGTTCTTC
CASSLGGEYNEQFF
>-|TRBJ2-2|TRBV10-3|-
TGTGCCATCACTTACAGGCCCGACACCGGGGAGCTGTTTTTT
CAITYRPDTGELFF
>-|TRBJ2-5|TRBV4-1|few
TGCGCCAGCAGCCAGGGCGCGCAAGAGACCCAGTACTTC
CASSQGAQETQYF
>TRBD2|TRBJ2-3|TRBV7-6|-
TGTGCCAGCAGCTTAAGCGGGGGGGCAGATACGCAGTATTTT
CASSLSGGADTQYF
>TRBD2|TRBJ2-7|TRBV5-8|few
TGTGCCAGCAGGGGGGACAGGTGGACTAGCGGGAGCTTCAACGAGCAGTACTTC
CASRGDRWTSGSFNEQYF
>-|TRBJ1-2|TRBV5-1|-
TGCGCCAGCAGCTCCGGAGGGTGGGGCTACACCTTC
CASSSGGWGYTF
>-|TRBJ1-4|TRBV2|medium-sized
TGTGCCAGCAGTACGACAGGTTTCGGAAAACTGTTTTTT
CASSTTGFGKLFF
>TRBD1|TRBJ1-5|TRBV18|-
TGTGCCAGCTCACAGGGGACAGCAAATCAGCCCCAGCATTTT
CASSQGTANQPQHF
>TRBD1|TRBJ2-1|TRBV28|-
TGTGCCAGCACCCTCAAGGGGGACAGCTACAATGAGCAGTTCTTC
CASTLKGDSYNEQFF
>-|TRBJ1-5|TRBV7-2|-
TGTGCCAGCAGCTTATACGGGGAACATCAGCCCCAGCATTTT
CASSLYGEHQPQHF
>-|TRBJ2-1|TRBV11-2|-
TGTGCCAGCAGCCGAGAGAACTCCTACAATGAGCAGTTCTTC
CASSRENSYNEQFF
>-|TRBJ1-1|TRBV6-6|-
TGTGCCAGCAGTTACGACGACAAGATGAACACTGAAGCTTTCTTT
CASSYDDKMNTEAFF
>-|TRBJ1-5|TRBV6-1|-
TGTGCCAGCAGTGAAAGATGGGCAGGGGTTGGGTCCCAGCATTTT
CASSERWAGVGSQHF
>-|TRBJ1-2|TRBV18|-
TGTGCCAGCTCACCACTGCAGGGGTTAGTACATGGCTACACCTTC
CASSPLQGLVHGYTF
>TRBD1|TRBJ2-1|TRBV5-1|-
TGCGCCAGCAGGCCCGGACAGGGTAACGATGAGCAGTTCTTC
CASRPGQGNDEQFF
>-|TRBJ1-2|TRBV5-1|-
TGCGCCAGCAGCCCAGGACAGTCCTCCAACTATGGCTACACCTTC
CASSPGQSSNYGYTF
>-|TRBJ1-2|TRBV30|-
TGTGCCTGGACCCCGACCGACAGATATGGCTACACCTTC
CAWTPTDRYGYTF
>-|TRBJ2-1|TRBV7-2|-
TGTGCCAGCAGCTTAATGAGTAGGGGGGGGAGCTACAATGAGCAGTTCTTC
CASSLMSRGGSYNEQFF
>TRBD1|TRBJ2-3|TRBV5-1|-
TGCGCCAGCAGTCTACAGGGGATGAACACAGATACGCAGTATTTT
CASSLQGMNTDTQYF
>TRBD1|TRBJ2-7|TRBV14|-
TGTGCCAGCAGCCTCCTACCGGGACAGGGGTCGGGCTACGAGCAGTACTTC
CASSLLPGQGSGYEQYF
>TRBD1|TRBJ2-3|TRBV5-8|-
TGTGCCAGCAGCAGATGGACAGGGGGCACAGATACGCAGTATTTT
CASSRWTGGTDTQYF
>-|TRBJ2-7|TRBV12-5|-
TGTGCTAGTGGTTTGGCCCAGCCGGCCAGGCCCTACGAGCAGTACTTC
CASGLAQPARPYEQYF
>-|TRBJ2-2|TRBV27|-
TGTGCCAGCAGTTCCACAAACACCGGGGAGCTGTTTTTT
CASSSTNTGELFF
>-|TRBJ1-1|TRBV10-2|many
TGCGCCAGCAGTGATACCGGGAAGAACACTGAAGCTTTCTTT
CASSDTGKNTEAFF
>-|TRBJ2-3|TRBV27|-
TGTGCCAGCAGCTTTACCGTGGCACCCACACCAGATACGCAGTATTTT
CASSFTVAPTPDTQYF
>-|TRBJ1-2|TRBV20-1|-
TGCAGTGCTAGAGAGGCTTGGGAGTACACCTTC
CSAREAWEYTF
>TRBD1|TRBJ2-7|TRBV6-6|medium-sized
TGTGCCAGCAGGTCTGACAGGGGGCCGTACGAGCAGTACTTC
CASRSDRGPYEQYF
>TRBD1|TRBJ1-1|TRBV19|-
TGTGCCAGTAGTTCGCAGGGGGGTAACACTGAAGCTTTCTTT
CASSSQGGNTEAFF
>-|TRBJ2-3|TRBV19|-
TGTGCCAGTAGTATCGGGGTCTTAAGCACAGATACGCAGTATTTT
CASSIGVLSTDTQYF
>TRBD1|TRBJ2-5|TRBV7-2|-
TGTGCCAGCAGCTTCCCACAGGGGGCAGGAGAGACCCAGTACTTC
CASSFPQGAGETQYF
>-|TRBJ2-3|TRBV19|once
TGTGCCAGTAGTACAGGGGTCCGGGGCACAGATACGCAGTATTTT
CASSTGVRGTDTQYF
>TRBD1|TRBJ2-7|TRBV2|-
TGTGCCAGCAAGGGACAGGGGGCGAACGTCTACGAGCAGTACTTC
CASKGQGANVYEQYF
>TRBD2|TRBJ2-1|TRBV11-2|-
TGTGCCAGCAGCCCCGGGACTAGCGGGAGGGGCAATGAGCAGTTCTTC
CASSPGTSGRGNEQFF
>-|TRBJ1-1|TRBV9|once
TGTGCCAGCAGCGTACTGCCCGACGGGTCTATTGAAGCTTTCTTT
CASSVLPDGSIEAFF
>-|TRBJ1-1|TRBV6-1|-
TGTGCCAGCAGTAAAGGACGGGAGAACACTGAAGCTTTCTTT
CASSKGRENTEAFF